This T cell receptor (beta chain) comes out of a study of vaccination effects on CD4 cells after COVID-19. Assay used: immunoSEQ multiplex PCR; TCRdb lists only in-frame clones, some missing. Among nearly 45,000 clones listed, around 70% were seen once. As regards this clone: The antigen is not known.

The V gene's germline CDR1 is LGHNA and CDR2 YNFKEQ. Trimming removed 4 bases at V and 8 bases at J, with 20 bases between. The CDR3 has 15 amino acids. Under the ViraFEST assay, PBMC were stimulated with viral peptide pools so that antigen-specific CD4+ T cells expanded. Sequencing was performed afterwards. Subsequent to a culture period of about ten days, CD4+ T cells were isolated. SARS-CoV-2 infection was confirmed by PCR in the person between March and December 2020. This TCR derives from a human donor who had a prior SARS-CoV-2 infection. The J gene is TRBJ1-2, the V gene TRBV4-2; D perhaps matches TRBD1 (6 bases). The input for sequencing was CD4+ T cells from PBMCs cultured with a peptide pool, taken before COVID-19 vaccination. The CDR3 is CASSPDEPGARGYTF. The CDR3 DNA is TGTGCCAGCAGCCCCGATGAGCCGGGGGCAAGAGGCTACACCTTC.